The source of this T cell receptor beta chain is a study of identical twins. TCRdb reprocessed the 5' RACE reads via MiXCR and lists one record per CDR3 protein. In the table there are 600,000 to 850,000 distinct CDR3 sequences, roughly 18% of which are singletons. Study-level points and caveats: Within monozygotic twins, out-of-frame TCR alpha sharing was underestimated by the models. Cross-sectional statistical analysis, not tracking of the same donors, underpinned the conclusions.

Donors were all healthy Caucasians. Notes on this clonotype: Its cognate antigen is unknown.

There are 13 residues in the CDR3. V was shortened by 8 bases and J by 2 bases, with 11 bases between the two germline ends. Germline loops: CDR1 SNHLY, CDR2 FYNNEI. The same sample was also used in a study of T cells expressing NK-cell markers. From that second work: In several donors, dominant clonotypes made up about 25-65% of CD3+CD56-NKG2C+ cells.

This sequence was found in a woman younger than 30 in good health. The chain has TRBV2 and TRBJ2-3; D remains ambiguous. Sequenced: PBMCs. The DNA of the CDR3 is TGTGCCAGCGTAGGCTTTGCCACAGATACGCAGTATTTT. Translating it yields CASVGFATDTQYF.